The next 32 T cell receptor beta chains were all read from a single sample in a study of shared clonotypes between healthy human individuals. TCRdb's table, derived via immunoSEQ multiplex PCR, lists solely in-frame clones and lacks some. This table has about 530,000 clones, roughly 79% appearing once. The source material was PBMCs. All receptors come from a woman in her thirties or forties in good health. Some clones in this sample may be carry-over from other donors' samples.

The CDR3 bases are TGCAGCGTTGGACAGGGGATGAATCAGCCCCAGCATTTT. Its protein product is CSVGQGMNQPQHF. The rearrangement links TRBV29-1 to TRBJ1-5; 8 bases are shared with TRBD1. Germline lookup yields CDR1 SQVTM and CDR2 ANQGSEA. The V and J ends lost 4 bases and 4 bases, in that order; junction bases with no gene match: 3. The CDR3 has 13 residues.

The chain employs TRBV30 and TRBJ2-2; TRBD2 might be the D (7 bases). The V and J ends lost 2 bases and 7 bases respectively, with 17 bases between them. This CDR3 spans 15 amino acids. Germline V gene sequence: CDR1 GTSNPN, CDR2 SVGIG (reference sequence). In DNA form, the CDR3 reads TGTGCCTGGAGTAAGGGGGGAGGGCCCGTCGGGGAGCTGTTTTTT. Its protein is CAWSKGGGPVGELFF.

This clone was found a few times. The chain employs TRBV7-9 and TRBJ1-1; D remains unclear. This CDR3 contains 13 residues. Germline V lookup: CDR1 SEHNR, CDR2 FQNEAQ (reference sequence). The V end lost 1 base, the J end lost 5 bases, and 8 bases lay between the germline ends. As DNA, the CDR3 is TGTGCCAGCAGCTTAGGGGGAAGGACTGAAGCTTTCTTT. As protein: CASSLGGRTEAFF.

The rearrangement links TRBV18 to TRBJ1-5; D is undetermined. The length of the CDR3 is 13 residues. Germline values: CDR1 KGHSH, CDR2 LQKENI. With 2 bases removed from V and 4 bases from J, the gap between germline ends came to 6 bases. Here the CDR3 reads CASSPEHNQPQHF. Here the CDR3 DNA reads TGTGCCAGCTCACCAGAGCATAATCAGCCCCAGCATTTT.

This clone was observed a few times. The gene calls are TRBV28 and TRBJ1-5, with 7 bases fitting TRBD1. Germline CDR1 is MDHEN and CDR2 is SYDVKM. There are 15 residues in the CDR3. The trim removed 5 bases at V and 2 bases at J, leaving 6 bases unmatched. CDR3 in DNA: TGTGCCAGCAGTCCTCATACAGGGGGCAATCAGCCCCAGCATTTT. This sequence encodes CASSPHTGGNQPQHF.

The DNA of the CDR3 is TGCAGCGTCGGCCCCCGGGTCAGAGAGACCCAGTACTTC. Translating it yields CSVGPRVRETQYF. The rearrangement links TRBV29-1 to TRBJ2-5, with no clear D. This CDR3 spans 13 amino acids. Germline assignment: CDR1 SQVTM and CDR2 ANQGSEA. V was pared by 6 bases and J by 4 bases, with 15 bases between.

The chain combines TRBV30 with TRBJ1-1; D ambiguous. Looked up from germline, CDR1 is GTSNPN and CDR2 is SVGIG (reference sequence). This CDR3 is built from 12 residues. The CDR3 nucleotides are TGTGCTCTACACCAGGAGAACACTGAAGCTTTCTTT. Its translation: CALHQENTEAFF.

The CDR3 DNA sequence: TGTGCCAGCAGACGGACCGGGGAGCTGTTTTTT. It translates to CASRRTGELFF. The chain has TRBV2 and TRBJ2-2, with D unresolved. Looked up from germline, CDR1 is SNHLY and CDR2 is FYNNEI. The CDR3 runs 11 residues. Between the trimmed V and J ends, which lost 6 bases and 5 bases, there was a span of 4 bases.

The genes are TRBV7-2 and TRBJ1-2; D is perhaps TRBD1 (5 bases). Deletions cut 5 bases from V and 8 bases from J, with 18 bases between. The V gene's germline CDR1 is SGHTA and CDR2 FQGNSA. This CDR3 comprises 14 residues. The CDR3 region is CASSPSAGLRGYTF. CDR3 nucleotide sequence: TGTGCCAGCAGCCCCTCGGCAGGGCTGCGGGGCTACACCTTC.

The DNA for the CDR3 is TGTGCCAGCAGTGCCCAGGTTTACTATGGCTACACCTTC. It codes for CASSAQVYYGYTF. The chain carries TRBV2 and TRBJ1-2; D gene ambiguous. The CDR3 covers 13 residues. In germline, CDR1 is SNHLY, CDR2 FYNNEI. V gave up 4 bases and J gave up 3 bases, with 9 bases separating them.

This clone was counted a few times. This chain links TRBV2 with TRBJ2-7, with D tentatively TRBD1 (5 bases). V was clipped by 4 bases and J by 4 bases, with 11 bases between them. Germline CDR1 and CDR2: SNHLY and FYNNEI. This CDR3 has 13 residues. The CDR3 loop reads CASSAVGDYEQYF. Here the CDR3 DNA reads TGTGCCAGCAGTGCGGTAGGGGATTACGAGCAGTACTTC.

The V call is TRBV9, the J call TRBJ1-4; D may be TRBD1 (6 bases). There are 16 residues in the CDR3. Looked up from germline, CDR1 is SGDLS and CDR2 is YYNGEE. Trimming took off 5 bases at V and 2 bases at J, with 16 bases between the two ends. Here the CDR3 DNA reads TGTGCCAGCAGTCCCACTTCGGGGGCTACTAATGAAAAACTGTTTTTT. Translating it yields CASSPTSGATNEKLFF.

The chain carries TRBV27 and TRBJ2-1, with TRBD2 matching over 15 bases. With V trimmed by 4 bases and J by 10 bases, 5 bases remained unmatched. The CDR3 sequence is 15 residues long. Germline assignment: CDR1 MNHEY and CDR2 SMNVEV (reference sequence). The CDR3 region has the DNA TGTGCCAGCAGTTCCGGGACTAGCGGGAGGACGGAGCAGTTCTTC. Amino acids: CASSSGTSGRTEQFF.

This chain joins TRBV2 and TRBJ2-3; the D call may be TRBD1 or TRBD2 (5 bases each). This CDR3 comprises 13 residues. Germline CDR1 and CDR2: SNHLY and FYNNEI. V lost 5 bases and J 1 base, leaving 7 bases between the germline ends. CDR3 nucleotide sequence: TGTGCCAGCAGTCGGGACGGCACAGATACGCAGTATTTT. Translated, it gives CASSRDGTDTQYF. Filled out from reference TRBV2 and TRBJ2-3, the complete variable domain reads EPEVTQTPSHQVTQMGQEVILRCVPISNHLYFYWYRQILGQKVEFLVSFYNNEISEKSEIFDDQFSVERPDGSNFTLKIRSTKLEDSAMYFCASSRDGTDTQYFGPGTRLTVL.

The gene calls are TRBV9 and TRBJ2-1, with 11 bases fitting TRBD2. CDR1 is SGDLS, CDR2 YYNGEE, per germline. V trimming: 0 bases; J trimming: 7 bases; junction bases outside the gene matches: 3. The CDR3 contains 15 residues. The CDR3 loop is CASSVDLAGGNEQFF. CDR3 nucleotides: TGTGCCAGCAGCGTAGATCTAGCGGGAGGAAATGAGCAGTTCTTC.

This clone was observed once. This sequence joins TRBV7-9 and TRBJ2-1; 9 nucleotides match TRBD2. With 5 bases clipped from V and 0 bases from J, the junction kept 5 bases outside the gene matches. Germline V gene sequence: CDR1 SEHNR, CDR2 FQNEAQ (reference sequence). The CDR3 has 16 amino acids. The CDR3 sequence: CASSPPSGISYNEQFF. In nucleotides, the CDR3 is TGTGCCAGCAGCCCCCCTAGCGGGATCTCCTACAATGAGCAGTTCTTC.

CDR3 DNA sequence: TGCGCCAGCAGAATTAGGACAAACTACGAGCAGTACTTC. Its translation: CASRIRTNYEQYF. The rearrangement links TRBV10-2 to TRBJ2-5; tentative D call: TRBD1 (5 bases). Gene TRBJ2-7 matches the end of the DNA better, so the J call may be wrong. In germline, CDR1 is WSHSY, CDR2 SAAADI. The CDR3 is 13 residues long.

For this clone: The same CDR3 also results from other DNA sequences found in this sample. The gene calls are TRBV27 and TRBJ2-5, with a tentative D call TRBD1 (6 bases). The germline V gene encodes CDR1 MNHEY and CDR2 SMNVEV (reference sequence). V lost 6 bases and J lost 4, with 15 bases in between. This CDR3 has 14 amino acids. CDR3 in amino acids: CASSPIGGLETQYF. The CDR3 DNA follows: TGTGCCAGCAGCCCAATAGGGGGTCTAGAGACCCAGTACTTC.

This CDR3 reads CAWSVRPGTGNGYTF. DNA for the CDR3: TGTGCCTGGAGTGTACGCCCCGGGACAGGGAACGGCTACACCTTC. The J gene is TRBJ1-2, the V gene TRBV30; 9 bases map to TRBD1. Unmatched junction bases numbered 10, after V lost 0 bases and J lost 8 bases. Per germline, CDR1 GTSNPN and CDR2 SVGIG (reference sequence). The CDR3 sequence is 15 residues long.

The chain is built from TRBV7-2 and TRBJ1-1, with a weak D call TRBD1 (5 bases). Germline-derived CDR1 and CDR2 are SGHTA and FQGNSA. V lost 1 base and J 1 base, leaving 13 bases between the germline ends. CDR3 length: 16 residues. In nucleotides, the CDR3 is TGTGCCAGCAGCTTAGGGCGGGGGACGAGGAACACTGAAGCTTTCTTT. The encoded protein is CASSLGRGTRNTEAFF.

A single count supports this clone. The gene calls are TRBV5-4 and TRBJ2-5, with D unresolved. V was clipped by 2 bases and J by 3 bases, with 11 bases between them. CDR3 length: 14 residues. Germline CDR1 is SGHNT and CDR2 is YYREEE (reference sequence). The CDR3 nucleotides are TGTGCCAGCAGCTTAGGTCACCTAGAAGAGACCCAGTACTTC. This translates into CASSLGHLEETQYF.

The sample holds a few counts of this clone. This chain uses TRBV2 with TRBJ2-3, with 7 nucleotides matching TRBD2. CDR1 and CDR2 (germline): SNHLY, FYNNEI. The CDR3 runs 14 residues. J was trimmed by 4 bases and V by 6 bases; bases with no gene match: 7. CDR3 sequence: CASSASGNADTQYF. The CDR3 DNA is TGTGCCAGCAGCGCGAGCGGGAATGCAGATACGCAGTATTTT.

The V and J genes are TRBV28 and TRBJ1-3; D is possibly TRBD1 (6 bases). V was shortened by 7 bases and J by 4 bases, with 17 bases between the two germline ends. Germline V CDR1 and CDR2: MDHEN, SYDVKM. There are 15 residues in the CDR3. The CDR3 DNA is TGTGCCAGCACCGCGGCCGGGGGCTCGGGAAACACCATATATTTT. Translation gives CASTAAGGSGNTIYF.

The chain links TRBV4-2 to TRBJ2-7; the D gene is possibly TRBD1 (5 bases). Germline V gene sequence: CDR1 LGHNA, CDR2 YNFKEQ. Trimming shortened V by 5 bases and J by 2 bases, and 19 bases separated the two germline ends. The CDR3 runs 16 residues. The CDR3 region is CASSLDWSATAYEQYF. The CDR3 region has the DNA TGTGCCAGCAGCTTAGATTGGAGTGCGACAGCCTACGAGCAGTACTTC.

This rearrangement joins TRBV18 to TRBJ1-2, with a tentative D call TRBD1 (5 bases). V lost 3 bases and J 4 bases, leaving 24 bases between the germline ends. In germline, CDR1 is KGHSH, CDR2 LQKENI. CDR3 size: 18 residues. The DNA for the CDR3 is TGTGCCAGCTCACCTGGTCCGGCGCCCGACAGAGGTGGCTATGGCTACACCTTC. Amino acid sequence: CASSPGPAPDRGGYGYTF.

This clone has more than one count but fewer than ten. The chain is built from TRBV7-9 and TRBJ1-1; D uncertain. The CDR3 is 13 residues long. Germline-derived CDR1 and CDR2 are SEHNR and FQNEAQ (reference sequence). V was pared by 1 base and J by 4 bases, with 7 bases between. CDR3 amino acids: CASSLDGSTEAFF. In DNA, the CDR3 is TGTGCCAGCAGCTTAGACGGGAGCACTGAAGCTTTCTTT.

The CDR3 loop reads CASSLTDSPRTGELFF. In DNA form, the CDR3 reads TGTGCCAGCAGTCTCACGGACAGTCCGAGAACCGGGGAGCTGTTTTTT. The rearrangement links TRBV6-4 to TRBJ2-2; tentatively, D is TRBD1 (6 bases). Germline values: CDR1 MRHNA, CDR2 SNTAGT. Trimming took 5 bases from V and 5 from J, leaving 18 bases between them. The CDR3 is 16 amino acids.

The CDR3 region is CAISEGGLEQYF. Written as DNA, the CDR3 is TGTGCCATCAGTGAGGGAGGACTCGAGCAGTACTTC. The chain has TRBV10-3 and TRBJ2-7, with D tentatively TRBD2 (5 bases). With 2 bases removed from V and 6 bases from J, the gap between germline ends came to 8 bases. There are 12 residues in the CDR3. Germline V gene data show CDR1 as ENHRY and CDR2 as SYGVKD.

The CDR3, as DNA: TGTGCCAGCAGCTTGGCCGTAGAGACCCAGTACTTC. Translation: CASSLAVETQYF. The gene calls are TRBV5-6 and TRBJ2-5; D gene ambiguous. The germline V and J ends were trimmed by 0 bases and 4 bases, with 4 bases remaining between them. Germline CDR1 is SGHDT and CDR2 is YYEEEE. The CDR3 is 12 residues long. The entire variable domain, with the rest obtained from reference TRBV5-6 and TRBJ2-5, is as follows: DAGVTQSPTHLIKTRGQQVTLRCSPKSGHDTVSWYQQALGQGPQFIFQYYEEEERQRGNFPDRFSGHQFPNYSSELNVNALLLGDSALYLCASSLAVETQYFGPGTRLLVL.

The V and J genes are TRBV18 and TRBJ1-1; D unclear. The length of the CDR3 is 14 residues. Trimming shortened V by 2 bases and J by 1 base, and 8 bases separated the two germline ends. CDR1 is KGHSH, CDR2 LQKENI, per germline. CDR3 nucleotides: TGTGCCAGCTCACCAGCCGGACCGAACACTGAAGCTTTCTTT. This gives the protein CASSPAGPNTEAFF. The full variable domain, completed using reference TRBV18 and TRBJ1-1, is NAGVMQNPRHLVRRRGQEARLRCSPMKGHSHVYWYRQLPEEGLKFMVYLQKENIIDESGMPKERFSAEFPKEGPSILRIQQVVRGDSAAYFCASSPAGPNTEAFFGQGTRLTVV.

J is TRBJ2-7 and V is TRBV2; no firm D call. Germline CDR1 reads SNHLY; CDR2 reads FYNNEI. CDR3 length equals 13 residues. V was trimmed by 4 bases and J by 5 bases, leaving 12 bases between them. The CDR3 here is CASSVSGFNEQYF. The CDR3 nucleotides read TGTGCCAGCAGTGTGTCGGGCTTTAACGAGCAGTACTTC.

This chain links TRBV19 with TRBJ1-5; D call uncertain. The CDR3 extends over 14 amino acids. Deletions cut 6 bases from V and 3 bases from J, with 12 bases between. In germline, CDR1 is LNHDA, CDR2 SQIVND (reference sequence). CDR3 coding DNA: TGTGCCAGTAGATTTGACATATTCAATCAGCCCCAGCATTTT. Translated: CASRFDIFNQPQHF.